This T cell receptor (beta chain) came from a study of T cells in Graves' hyperthyroidism and ophthalmopathy. The cohort's ophthalmopathy patients, a group with duration under 3 months, had a Clinical Activity Score of at least 3 and a NOSPECS grade of at least 4. The CDR3 runs 18 residues. Germline V gene lookup returns CDR1 KGHSH and CDR2 LQKENI. V lost 1 base and J 0 bases, leaving 16 bases between the germline ends. The table lists this clonotype with a few counts. TCR beta CDR3 regions were amplified from RNA. The TCR CDR3 was amplified in a first-round RT-PCR using the HTBI primer set. Each CDR3 protein gets one entry after TCRdb re-called the multiplex PCR reads with MiXCR. The table shows 500,000 to 800,000 distinct CDR3 sequences, with about 15% occurring only once.

This sequence joins TRBV18 and TRBJ1-3; D gene unclear. Sequenced: blood. This clonotype originated in a woman between 45 and 65 years old with Graves' ophthalmopathy. The CDR3 nucleotides read TGTGCCAGCTCACCACGGATCAATCGGGGAGTCTCTGGAAACACCATATATTTT. Its translation: CASSPRINRGVSGNTIYF.